The next 11 T cell receptor beta chains were all read from a single sample in a study of human T cells and chemical hapten exposure. Time point described: patch test 2, 6 weeks after DPC sensitization. The treatment here: therapeutic diphenylcyclopropenone sensitization with weekly scalp DPC. TCRdb called the RACE reads again in MiXCR, with one record for every CDR3 protein. The table includes approximately 120,000 distinct CDR3 sequences, 9.2% detected once. Specimen: whole blood, collected in connection with sensitization to the hapten diphenylcyclopropenone (DPC). Receptors were obtained from a woman aged 40 to 50 with alopecia areata. Some clones in this sample may be carry-over from other donors' samples.

This clonotype was found many times. The chain uses TRBV7-6 and TRBJ1-6, with 7 bases identical to TRBD1. Per the germline V gene, CDR1 is SGHVS and CDR2 is FNYEAQ. With V trimmed by 5 bases and J by 6 bases, 10 bases remained unmatched. This CDR3 is 16 amino acids long. In DNA, the CDR3 is TGTGCCAGCAGCCCTCAGGGGGTCGCCCTTAATTCACCCCTCCACTTT. It translates to CASSPQGVALNSPLHF. Drawing the rest from reference TRBV7-6 and TRBJ1-6, the complete variable domain is GAGVSQSPRYKVTKRGQDVALRCDPISGHVSLYWYRQALGQGPEFLTYFNYEAQQDKSGLPNDRFSAERPEGSISTLTIQRTEQRDSAMYRCASSPQGVALNSPLHFGNGTRLTVT.

Comment on this clonotype: Being one base from a much bigger clone, this may be a read error. The chain combines TRBV20-1 with TRBJ1-2; D call uncertain. The CDR3 is 11 residues long. Germline CDR1 DFQATT, CDR2 SNEGSKA (reference sequence). Deletions cut 4 bases from V and 0 bases from J, with 3 bases between. The CDR3 here is CSAMANYGYTF. CDR3 sequence (DNA): TGCAGTGCTATGGCTAACTATGGCTACACCTTC.

This clonotype was recorded at least ten times. The genes are TRBV7-6 and TRBJ2-2; D possibly corresponds to TRBD2 (6 bases). Trimming left V 4 bases short and J 2 bases short, with 11 bases between. This CDR3 is built from 15 residues. Per germline, CDR1 SGHVS and CDR2 FNYEAQ. CDR3 in DNA: TGTGCCAGCAGCTACGGGACTGCTAACACCGGGGAGCTGTTTTTT. This codes for CASSYGTANTGELFF.

This clonotype was found many times. For the CDR3, the DNA is TGTGCCAGCAGCCTAAGGACAGGGGATGAGGAGACCCAGTACTTC. Translating gives CASSLRTGDEETQYF. The chain is built from TRBV7-9 and TRBJ2-5; 9 bases are shared with TRBD1. The germline V gene encodes CDR1 SEHNR and CDR2 FQNEAQ (reference sequence). The J segment lost 5 bases and the V segment lost 5 bases, leaving 9 bases of the junction unmatched. This CDR3 is built from 15 residues. The full variable domain, rest sourced from reference TRBV7-9 and TRBJ2-5, is DTGVSQNPRHKITKRGQNVTFRCDPISEHNRLYWYRQTLGQGPEFLTYFQNEAQLEKSRLLSDRFSAERPKGSFSTLEIQRTEQGDSAMYLCASSLRTGDEETQYFGPGTRLLVL.

This clonotype came up many times. The J gene is TRBJ2-1, the V gene TRBV14; D ambiguous. The CDR3 length is 15 residues. V lost 4 bases, J lost 0 bases, and 10 bases lay in between. CDR1 SGHDN and CDR2 FVKESK come from the germline V gene. The CDR3 spells CASSPQGSSYNEQFF. The CDR3 DNA reads TGTGCCAGCAGCCCCCAAGGTAGCTCCTACAATGAGCAGTTCTTC.

The chain has TRBV6-2 or TRBV6-3 and TRBJ2-1; 7 nucleotides line up with TRBD1. Trimming removed 4 bases from V and 8 bases from J; junction bases left unmatched: 5. Germline V gives CDR1 MNHEY, CDR2 SVGEGT. There are 13 residues in the CDR3. The CDR3 nucleotides read TGTGCCAGCAGTTTGAGGACAGGTGATGAGCAGTTCTTC. Its translation: CASSLRTGDEQFF.

The rearrangement links TRBV27 to TRBJ1-1, with D possibly matching TRBD1 (5 bases). Germline CDR1 and CDR2: MNHEY and SMNVEV (reference sequence). This CDR3 comprises 13 residues. V gave up 10 bases and J gave up 4 bases, with 16 bases separating them. CDR3 in amino acids: CATQGAAGTEAFF. DNA of the CDR3: TGTGCCACCCAAGGGGCGGCGGGCACTGAAGCTTTCTTT.

This clonotype was picked up many times. The chain recombines TRBV7-2 with TRBJ1-2, with D maybe TRBD1 (5 bases). The CDR3 consists of 13 residues. V lost 1 base, J lost 10 bases, and 13 bases lay in between. Germline loops: CDR1 SGHTA, CDR2 FQGNSA. CDR3 sequence reads: CASSLGGGPHYTF. The CDR3 nucleotides are TGTGCCAGCAGCTTAGGCGGGGGACCGCACTACACCTTC.

This clonotype appeared a few times. The genes are TRBV3-1 and TRBJ1-5; unclear D gene. V lost 1 base to trimming and J lost 1 base, with 11 bases between them. The CDR3 is 16 residues long. Germline V gives CDR1 LGHDT, CDR2 YNNKEL (reference sequence). Here the CDR3 reads CASSQGFKTSNQPQHF. The DNA for the CDR3 is TGTGCCAGCAGCCAAGGTTTCAAGACGAGCAATCAGCCCCAGCATTTT.

This clonotype was found many times. The chain carries TRBV12-3 or TRBV12-4 and TRBJ2-3; D perhaps matches TRBD1 (6 bases). This CDR3 has 13 residues. The CDR3 loop reads CASAQGFTDTQYF. The CDR3 nucleotides read TGTGCTAGCGCGCAGGGGTTCACAGATACGCAGTATTTT.

The chain carries TRBV12-3 or TRBV12-4 and TRBJ2-3, with D maybe TRBD2 (5 bases). The CDR3 totals 16 residues. V was clipped by 6 bases and J by 4 bases, with 20 bases between them. The CDR3 DNA reads as TGTGCCAGCAGCCCCTACTTAGCGCTCGGCTCAGATACGCAGTATTTT. Amino acids: CASSPYLALGSDTQYF.